Each of the 6 T cell receptor beta chains below was sequenced from the same sample in a study of molecular identifiers for immune sequencing clone quantification. TCRdb analysed the PCR reads with MiXCR anew, one entry per CDR3 protein. The sample contains about 640,000 distinct CDR3 sequences, just under 20% of which appear only once. Material for sequencing was naive CD8+ T cells from blood, with Jurkat cell RNA spiked in. Subset defined: FACS-sorted CD8+CD4-CCR7+CD45RA+ naive T cells. Receptors were obtained from a human donor in good health. Some libraries in this study had Jurkat cell RNA spiked in.

Comments on this clonotype: A much more abundant neighbour one base away suggests this may be a read error. The chain couples TRBV7-9 to TRBJ2-7; the D gene is possibly TRBD1 (6 bases). Germline loops: CDR1 SEHNR, CDR2 FQNEAQ (reference sequence). Between the trimmed V and J ends, which lost 5 bases and 2 bases, there was a span of 10 bases. This CDR3 has 13 amino acids. CDR3 coding DNA: TGTGCCAGCAGCGAAGGGGACACCTACGAGCAGTACTTC. It codes for CASSEGDTYEQYF.

In this sample, this clonotype turned up many times. The chain is built from TRBV3-1 and TRBJ1-2; D call uncertain. V dropped 3 bases and J dropped 0 bases, with 11 bases sitting between them. Germline values: CDR1 LGHDT, CDR2 YNNKEL (reference sequence). This CDR3 has 15 residues. CDR3 in amino acids: CASSHHDPSNYGYTF. The CDR3 coding sequence is TGTGCCAGCAGCCATCATGATCCCTCTAACTATGGCTACACCTTC.

This clonotype was seen many times. Written as DNA, the CDR3 is TGCAGCGTTAATGGGGGGACGGAAGCTTTCTTT. Its translation: CSVNGGTEAFF. This chain links TRBV29-1 with TRBJ1-1; tentatively, D is TRBD1 (5 bases). The CDR3 covers 11 residues. Germline-derived CDR1 and CDR2 are SQVTM and ANQGSEA. V gave up 5 bases and J gave up 8 bases, with 12 bases separating them.

This clonotype was seen ten or more times. This chain connects TRBV20-1 to TRBJ2-7; a weak D match, TRBD1 (5 bases). Germline values: CDR1 DFQATT, CDR2 SNEGSKA (reference sequence). Trimming cost V 3 bases and J 0 bases, with 9 bases left between them. The CDR3 has 13 amino acids. This CDR3 is CSASDSISYEQYF. In DNA form, the CDR3 reads TGCAGTGCTAGCGACAGTATCTCCTACGAGCAGTACTTC.

Concerning this clonotype: Compared with germline, one end of the junction differs, possibly owing to a read error. The CDR3 DNA reads TGTGCCAGCAGGTTCAACGCAGACTTTAATCGGCCCCAGCATTTT. This encodes CASRFNADFNRPQHF. V is TRBV2 and J is TRBJ1-5, with D unresolved. The CDR3 loop spans 15 amino acids. In germline, CDR1 is SNHLY, CDR2 FYNNEI.

This clonotype was picked up a small number of times. The chain uses TRBV1 and TRBJ1-1. TRBV1 is described as a pseudogene. This CDR3 is 14 amino acids long. CDR3: CTSSRARNDTEAFF. CDR3 coding DNA: TGCACCAGCAGCCGGGCCCGAAACGACACTGAAGCTTTCTTT.